The sequence of this T cell receptor beta chain was determined in a study of cytomegalovirus exposure and HLA in healthy donors. Study-wide findings and caveats: Presence/absence analysis assumed near-uniform sequencing depth across donors.

A note on this clone: No antigen is known for it.

PCR used 60 Vbeta primers and 13 Jbeta primers. Profiled with immunoSEQ multiplex PCR; TCRdb holds only in-frame clones, not every one. Among 150,000 or so clones, over 75% were seen once, and the ten largest hold approximately 5.7%. Germline V gene sequence: CDR1 SNHLY, CDR2 FYNNEI. CDR3 length: 15 amino acids. Losses at the gene ends were 4 bases for V and 7 bases for J; bases not matched to a gene: 9. Sample: PBMCs. The V call is TRBV2, the J call TRBJ1-5, with 8 bases aligning to TRBD1. The clonotype was recovered from a man aged 25-40 years in good health and CMV-seropositive. CDR3 nucleotide sequence: TGTGCCAGCAGTGCGGACAGGGAGGGGAACCAGCCCCAGCATTTT. It yields the protein CASSADREGNQPQHF.